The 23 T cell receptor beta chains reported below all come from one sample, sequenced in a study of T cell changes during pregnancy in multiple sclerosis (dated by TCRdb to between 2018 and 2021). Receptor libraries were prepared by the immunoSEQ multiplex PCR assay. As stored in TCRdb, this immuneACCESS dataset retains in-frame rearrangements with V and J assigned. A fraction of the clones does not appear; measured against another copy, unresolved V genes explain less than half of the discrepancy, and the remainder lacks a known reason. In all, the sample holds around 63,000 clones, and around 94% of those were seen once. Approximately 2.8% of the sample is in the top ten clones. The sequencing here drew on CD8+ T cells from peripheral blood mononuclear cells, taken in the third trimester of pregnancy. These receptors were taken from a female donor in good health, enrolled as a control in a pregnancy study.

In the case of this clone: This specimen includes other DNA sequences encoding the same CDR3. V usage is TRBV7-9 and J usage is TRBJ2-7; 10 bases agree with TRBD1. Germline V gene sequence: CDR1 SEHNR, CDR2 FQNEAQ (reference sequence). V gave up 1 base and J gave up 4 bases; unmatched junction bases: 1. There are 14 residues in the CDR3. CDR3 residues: CASSLVGQGYEQYF. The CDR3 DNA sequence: TGTGCCAGCAGCTTAGTGGGACAGGGGTACGAGCAGTACTTC.

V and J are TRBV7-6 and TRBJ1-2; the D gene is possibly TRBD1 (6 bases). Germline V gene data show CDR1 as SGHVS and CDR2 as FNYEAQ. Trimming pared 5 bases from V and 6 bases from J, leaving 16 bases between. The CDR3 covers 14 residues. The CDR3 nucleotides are TGTGCCAGCAGCCCGGAACAGGGTACGGATGGCTACACCTTC. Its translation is CASSPEQGTDGYTF.

The CDR3: CAIPGQGTEAFF. Here the CDR3 DNA reads TGTGCCATTCCGGGACAGGGGACTGAAGCTTTCTTT. This sequence joins TRBV2 and TRBJ1-1; 10 bases match TRBD1. Germline V gene data show CDR1 as SNHLY and CDR2 as FYNNEI. J was trimmed by 5 bases and V by 10 bases; bases with no gene match: 4. The CDR3 totals 12 residues. Complete variable domain (other parts from reference TRBV2 and TRBJ1-1): EPEVTQTPSHQVTQMGQEVILRCVPISNHLYFYWYRQILGQKVEFLVSFYNNEISEKSEIFDDQFSVERPDGSNFTLKIRSTKLEDSAMYFCAIPGQGTEAFFGQGTRLTVV.

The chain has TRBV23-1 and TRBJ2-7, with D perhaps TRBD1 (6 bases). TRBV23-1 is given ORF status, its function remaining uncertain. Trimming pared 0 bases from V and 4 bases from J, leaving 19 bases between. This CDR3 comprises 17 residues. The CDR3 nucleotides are TGCGCCAGCAGTCAATCGATTATTTCCGGGACAATTTACGAGCAGTACTTC. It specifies CASSQSIISGTIYEQYF.

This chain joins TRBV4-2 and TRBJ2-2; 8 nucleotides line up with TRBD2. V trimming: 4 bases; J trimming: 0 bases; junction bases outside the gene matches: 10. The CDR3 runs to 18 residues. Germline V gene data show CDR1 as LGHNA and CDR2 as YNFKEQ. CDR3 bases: TGTGCCAGCAGCCGGCTTAACGGGGGGGTGACGAACACCGGGGAGCTGTTTTTT. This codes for CASSRLNGGVTNTGELFF.

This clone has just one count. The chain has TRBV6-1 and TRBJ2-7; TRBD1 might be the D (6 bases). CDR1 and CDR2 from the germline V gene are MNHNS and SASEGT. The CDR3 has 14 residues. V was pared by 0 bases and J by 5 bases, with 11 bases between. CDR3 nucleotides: TGTGCCAGCAGTGAAGCGTTGGCAGGGGACGAGCAGTACTTC. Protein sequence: CASSEALAGDEQYF.

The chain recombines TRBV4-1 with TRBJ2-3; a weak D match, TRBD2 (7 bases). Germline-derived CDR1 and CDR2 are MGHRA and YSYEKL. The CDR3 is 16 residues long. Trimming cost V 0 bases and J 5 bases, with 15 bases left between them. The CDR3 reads CASSQEGRGPKDTQYF. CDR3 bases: TGCGCCAGCAGCCAAGAGGGGCGGGGGCCAAAAGATACGCAGTATTTT.

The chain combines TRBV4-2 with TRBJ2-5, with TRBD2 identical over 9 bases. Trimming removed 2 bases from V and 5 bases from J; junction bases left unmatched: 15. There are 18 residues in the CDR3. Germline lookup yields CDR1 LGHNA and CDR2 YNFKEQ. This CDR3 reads CASSQFGGGAESGETQYF. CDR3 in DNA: TGTGCCAGCAGCCAATTCGGCGGGGGGGCCGAGAGCGGTGAGACCCAGTACTTC.

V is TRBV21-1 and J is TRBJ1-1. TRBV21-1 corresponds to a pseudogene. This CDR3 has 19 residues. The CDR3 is CASSKGPGGLVLDTTEAFF. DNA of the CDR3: TGTGCCAGCAGCAAAGGGCCCGGGGGGCTAGTCCTTGATACCACTGAAGCTTTCTTT.

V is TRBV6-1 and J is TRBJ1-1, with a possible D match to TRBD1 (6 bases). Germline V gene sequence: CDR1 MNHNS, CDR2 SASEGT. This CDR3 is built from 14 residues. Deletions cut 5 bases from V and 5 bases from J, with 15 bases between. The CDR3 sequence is CASSMREGTTEAFF. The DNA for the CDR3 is TGTGCCAGCAGTATGAGGGAGGGGACAACTGAAGCTTTCTTT.

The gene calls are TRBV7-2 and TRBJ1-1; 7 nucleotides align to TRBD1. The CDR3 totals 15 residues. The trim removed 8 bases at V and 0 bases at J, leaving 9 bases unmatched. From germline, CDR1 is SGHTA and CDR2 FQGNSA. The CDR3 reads CASLPGQYMNTEAFF. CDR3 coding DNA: TGTGCCAGCCTCCCGGGACAGTACATGAACACTGAAGCTTTCTTT.

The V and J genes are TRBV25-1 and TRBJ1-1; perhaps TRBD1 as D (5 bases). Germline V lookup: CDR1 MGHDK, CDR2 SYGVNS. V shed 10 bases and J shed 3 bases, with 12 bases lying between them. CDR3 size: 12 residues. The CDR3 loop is CAIPRDYTEAFF. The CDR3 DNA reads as TGTGCCATCCCCCGGGACTACACTGAAGCTTTCTTT.

CDR3 nucleotides: TGCAGCGTTGAACAGGGGGAATCCTACGAGCAGTACTTC. Its translation is CSVEQGESYEQYF. The chain links TRBV29-1 to TRBJ2-7; 7 positions match TRBD1. V was clipped by 2 bases and J by 1 base; unmatched bases: 2. Germline values: CDR1 SQVTM, CDR2 ANQGSEA. The CDR3 is 13 amino acids.

The CDR3 nucleotides are TGTGCCAGCAGCTTGGGACACTACTACGAGCAGTACTTC. It yields the protein CASSLGHYYEQYF. The V and J genes are TRBV7-6 and TRBJ2-7, with a tentative D call TRBD1 (6 bases). The V gene lost 3 bases and the J gene lost 3 bases, with 9 bases spanning the gap. The CDR3 is made up of 13 amino acids. The V gene's germline CDR1 is SGHVS and CDR2 FNYEAQ.

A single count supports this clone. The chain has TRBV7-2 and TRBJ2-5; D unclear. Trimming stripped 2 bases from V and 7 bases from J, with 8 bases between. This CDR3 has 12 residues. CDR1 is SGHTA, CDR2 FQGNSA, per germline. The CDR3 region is CASSLLSGTQYF. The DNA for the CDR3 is TGTGCCAGCAGCTTACTGTCCGGGACCCAGTACTTC.

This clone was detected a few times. CDR3 sequence: CASSPGGWNTEAFF. The CDR3 nucleotides are TGTGCCAGCAGTCCAGGGGGCTGGAACACTGAAGCTTTCTTT. The chain combines TRBV7-2 with TRBJ1-1, with TRBD1 matching 8 bases. Germline CDR1 SGHTA, CDR2 FQGNSA. CDR3 length equals 14 residues. Trimming cost V 6 bases and J 1 base; bases outside gene matches: 4.

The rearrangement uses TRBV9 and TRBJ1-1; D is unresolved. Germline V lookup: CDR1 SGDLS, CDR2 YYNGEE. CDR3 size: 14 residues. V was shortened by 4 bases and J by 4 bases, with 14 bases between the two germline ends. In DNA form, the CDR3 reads TGTGCCAGCAGCCTGACGACAAAACCCACTGAAGCTTTCTTT. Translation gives CASSLTTKPTEAFF.

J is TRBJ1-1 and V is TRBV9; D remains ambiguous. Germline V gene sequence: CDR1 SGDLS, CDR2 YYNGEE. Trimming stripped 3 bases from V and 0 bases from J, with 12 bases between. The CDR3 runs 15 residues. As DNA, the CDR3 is TGTGCCAGCAGCGCAAGCGGGCTCATGAACACTGAAGCTTTCTTT. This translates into CASSASGLMNTEAFF. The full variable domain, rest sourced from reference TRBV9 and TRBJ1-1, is DSGVTQTPKHLITATGQRVTLRCSPRSGDLSVYWYQQSLDQGLQFLIQYYNGEERAKGNILERFSAQQFPDLHSELNLSSLELGDSALYFCASSASGLMNTEAFFGQGTRLTVV.

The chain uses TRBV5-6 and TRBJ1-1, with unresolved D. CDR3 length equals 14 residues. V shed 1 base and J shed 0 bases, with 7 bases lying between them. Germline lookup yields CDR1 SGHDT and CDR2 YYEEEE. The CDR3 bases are TGTGCCAGCAGCTTGTCCGTAATGAACACTGAAGCTTTCTTT. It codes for CASSLSVMNTEAFF.

CDR3 sequence: CASSLEVPSTSGANVLTF. The CDR3 DNA is TGTGCCAGCAGCTTAGAAGTACCAAGCACCTCTGGGGCCAACGTCCTGACTTTC. The chain employs TRBV7-2 and TRBJ2-6; D unclear. Trimming removed 1 base at V and 0 bases at J, with 13 bases between. Germline-derived CDR1 and CDR2 are SGHTA and FQGNSA. The CDR3 consists of 18 residues.

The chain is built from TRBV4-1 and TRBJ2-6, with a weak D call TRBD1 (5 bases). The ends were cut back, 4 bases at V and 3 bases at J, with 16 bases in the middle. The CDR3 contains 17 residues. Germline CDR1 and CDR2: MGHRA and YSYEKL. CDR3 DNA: TGCGCCAGCAGCCCGTCCGGACATTCTGTTGGGGCCAACGTCCTGACTTTC. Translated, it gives CASSPSGHSVGANVLTF.

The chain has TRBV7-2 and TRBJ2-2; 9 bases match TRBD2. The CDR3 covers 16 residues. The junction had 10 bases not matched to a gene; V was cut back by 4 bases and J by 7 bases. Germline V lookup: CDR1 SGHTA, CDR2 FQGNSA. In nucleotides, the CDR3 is TGTGCCAGCAGCTCGGCGGGGGGGACCCGTGACGGGGAGCTGTTTTTT. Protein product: CASSSAGGTRDGELFF.

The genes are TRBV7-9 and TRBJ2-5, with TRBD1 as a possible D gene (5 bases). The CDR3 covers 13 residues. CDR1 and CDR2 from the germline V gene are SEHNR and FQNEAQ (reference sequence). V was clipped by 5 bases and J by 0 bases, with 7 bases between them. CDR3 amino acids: CASSQGHQETQYF. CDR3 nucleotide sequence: TGTGCCAGCAGCCAGGGTCACCAAGAGACCCAGTACTTC.